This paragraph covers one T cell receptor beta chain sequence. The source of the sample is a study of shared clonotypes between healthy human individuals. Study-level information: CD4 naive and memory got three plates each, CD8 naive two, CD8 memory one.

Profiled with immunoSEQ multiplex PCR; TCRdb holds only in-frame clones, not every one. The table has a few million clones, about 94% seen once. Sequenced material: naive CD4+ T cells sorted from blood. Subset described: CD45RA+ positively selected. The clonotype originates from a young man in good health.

The CDR3 bases are TGTGCCAGCCAAGGACCCAACTCTGGAAACACCATATATTTT. Its translation is CASQGPNSGNTIYF. The chain carries TRBV9 and TRBJ1-3; D is unclear. The V gene lost 7 bases and the J gene lost 0 bases, with 11 bases spanning the gap. The length of the CDR3 is 14 residues. The germline CDR1 and CDR2 sequences are SGDLS and YYNGEE.